The clone carrying this TCR beta chain was recorded many times. The CDR3 contains 14 residues. Germline-derived CDR1 and CDR2 are MNHEY and SVGAGI. The V segment lost 8 bases and the J segment 7 bases; nucleotides outside the gene matches: 11. Preparing the TCRbeta library involved the use of unique molecular identifiers. TCRdb recomputed calls from the PCR reads with MiXCR, one row per CDR3 protein. The sample gives about half a million distinct CDR3 sequences, around 13% of which show up once; roughly 5.4% is in the top ten. The entry originates in a study of T-cell reconstitution after alpha-beta-depleted transplantation in children.

The specimen comprised PBMCs from the stem cell graft donor, sampled from the stem cell graft. The clonotype originates from a human donor who donated a stem cell graft to a child with combined immunodeficiency. This chain links TRBV6-5 with TRBJ2-5, with 9 bases matching TRBD1. The CDR3 loop reads CASGFRQGGMTQYF. For the CDR3, the DNA is TGTGCCAGCGGATTCAGACAGGGGGGCATGACCCAGTACTTC.